The next 2 T cell receptor beta chains were all read from a single sample in a study of cytomegalovirus exposure and HLA in healthy donors (TCRdb year 2017). The library was prepared using the immunoSEQ multiplex PCR assay. For the multiplex PCR, a mixture combining 60 forward primers for TCR Vbeta segments and 13 reverse primers for TCR Jbeta segments was used. Imported from immuneACCESS, the table was reduced by TCRdb to in-frame sequences with V and J called. These copies leave out some clones; in studies compared against another copy, an unresolved V gene accounts for under half, and the cause of the remainder is not known. Within this sample are approximately 150,000 clones, with more than 80% of them counted one time only. The ten most abundant clones make up 4% to 6% of the sample. Sequences were obtained from PBMCs. These receptors were taken from a man younger than 30 in good health and CMV-seronegative.

The chain joins TRBV6-1 to TRBJ1-5; 7 nucleotides agree with TRBD1. Germline V gene data show CDR1 as MNHNS and CDR2 as SASEGT. This CDR3 has 15 residues. The V gene end was trimmed by 6 bases and the J gene end by 3 bases; junction bases not matched to a gene: 8. CDR3 region: CASSIGTVLNQPQHF. DNA for the CDR3: TGTGCCAGCAGCATCGGGACAGTTCTCAATCAGCCCCAGCATTTT.

The chain carries TRBV5-1 and TRBJ1-2; 9 bases agree with TRBD1. The CDR3 consists of 16 residues. Unmatched junction bases numbered 5, after V lost 0 bases and J lost 2 bases. Germline V gives CDR1 SGHRS, CDR2 YFSETQ. CDR3 sequence: CASSLGGQGGNYGYTF. As DNA, the CDR3 is TGCGCCAGCAGCTTGGGGGGACAGGGAGGAAACTATGGCTACACCTTC.